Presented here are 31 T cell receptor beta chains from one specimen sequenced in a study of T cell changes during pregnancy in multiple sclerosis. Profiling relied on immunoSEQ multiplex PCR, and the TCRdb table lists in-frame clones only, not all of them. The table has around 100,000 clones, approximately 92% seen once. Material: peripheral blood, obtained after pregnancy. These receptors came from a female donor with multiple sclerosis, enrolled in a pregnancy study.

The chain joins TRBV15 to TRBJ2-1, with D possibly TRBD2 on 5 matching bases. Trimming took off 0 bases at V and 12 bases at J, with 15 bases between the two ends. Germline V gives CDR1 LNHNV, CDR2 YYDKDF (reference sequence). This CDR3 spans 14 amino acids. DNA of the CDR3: TGTGCCACCAGCAGAGAACGAGCGGCCCTTTGGCAGTTCTTC. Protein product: CATSRERAALWQFF.

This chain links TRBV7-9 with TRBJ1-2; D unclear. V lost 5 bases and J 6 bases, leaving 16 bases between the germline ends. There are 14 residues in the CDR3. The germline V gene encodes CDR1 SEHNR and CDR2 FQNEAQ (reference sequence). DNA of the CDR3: TGTGCCAGCAGCGAAGGAGGGTTCCACGATGGCTACACCTTC. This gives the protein CASSEGGFHDGYTF.

The CDR3 loop is CATSRDGWDRLTGELFF. The CDR3 DNA sequence: TGTGCCACCAGCAGAGATGGATGGGACAGGTTAACCGGGGAGCTGTTTTTT. The genes are TRBV15 and TRBJ2-2; 8 bases are a match to TRBD1. The CDR3 sequence is 17 residues long. J lost 5 bases, V lost 0 bases, and 8 bases had no gene match. Germline values: CDR1 LNHNV, CDR2 YYDKDF (reference sequence).

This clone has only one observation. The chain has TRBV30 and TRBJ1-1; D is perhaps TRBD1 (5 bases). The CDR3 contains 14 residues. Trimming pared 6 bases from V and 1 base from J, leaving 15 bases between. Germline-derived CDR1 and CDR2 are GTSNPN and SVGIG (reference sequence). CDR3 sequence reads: CACIRSDRNTEAFF. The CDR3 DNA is TGTGCCTGCATCAGAAGTGACAGGAACACTGAAGCTTTCTTT.

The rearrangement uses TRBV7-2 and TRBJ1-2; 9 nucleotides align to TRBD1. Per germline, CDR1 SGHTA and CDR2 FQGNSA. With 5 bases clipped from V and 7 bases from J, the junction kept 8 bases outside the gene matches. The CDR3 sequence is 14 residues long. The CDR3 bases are TGTGCCAGCAGCCGCCGGGACAGGGTGGTTGGCTACACCTTC. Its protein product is CASSRRDRVVGYTF.

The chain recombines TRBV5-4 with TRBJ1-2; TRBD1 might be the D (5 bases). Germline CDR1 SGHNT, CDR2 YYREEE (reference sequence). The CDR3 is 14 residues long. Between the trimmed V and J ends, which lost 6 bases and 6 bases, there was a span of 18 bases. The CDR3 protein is CASTPAQVNHGYTF. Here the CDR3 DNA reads TGTGCCAGCACCCCGGCACAGGTAAACCATGGCTACACCTTC.

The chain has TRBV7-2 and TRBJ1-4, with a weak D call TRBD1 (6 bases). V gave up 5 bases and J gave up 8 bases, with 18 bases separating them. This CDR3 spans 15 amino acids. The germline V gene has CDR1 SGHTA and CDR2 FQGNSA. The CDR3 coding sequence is TGTGCCAGCAGCCTAACAGGGTATAAGTCGGAAAAACTGTTTTTT. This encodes CASSLTGYKSEKLFF.

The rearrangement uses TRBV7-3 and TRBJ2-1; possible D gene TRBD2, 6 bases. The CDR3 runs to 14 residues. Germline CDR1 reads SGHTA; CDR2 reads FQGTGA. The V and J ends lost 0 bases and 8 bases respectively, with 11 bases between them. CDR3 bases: TGTGCCAGCAGCTTAACCGGACCGGGGGATGAGCAGTTCTTC. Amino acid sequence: CASSLTGPGDEQFF.

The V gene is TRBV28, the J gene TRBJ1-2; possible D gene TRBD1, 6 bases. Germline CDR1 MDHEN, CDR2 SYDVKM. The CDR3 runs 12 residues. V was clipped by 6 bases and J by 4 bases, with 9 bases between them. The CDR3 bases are TGTGCCAGCAGCCCGGACAGCTATGGCTACACCTTC. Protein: CASSPDSYGYTF.

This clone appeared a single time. CDR3 sequence (DNA): TGTGCCAGCAGTTTTTCAGGGGGCGAGGGAGAGACCCAGTACTTC. This gives the protein CASSFSGGEGETQYF. The V gene is TRBV6-5, the J gene TRBJ2-5; 8 bases are shared with TRBD1. CDR3 size: 15 residues. The germline CDR1 and CDR2 sequences are MNHEY and SVGAGI. V was pared by 4 bases and J by 4 bases, with 8 bases of the junction left unmatched.

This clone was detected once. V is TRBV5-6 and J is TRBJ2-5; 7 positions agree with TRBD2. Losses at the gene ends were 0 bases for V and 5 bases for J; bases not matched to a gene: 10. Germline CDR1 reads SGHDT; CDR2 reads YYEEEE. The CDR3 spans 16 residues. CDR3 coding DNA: TGTGCCAGCAGCTTGGATGGCGGGAGCCGCCAGGAGACCCAGTACTTC. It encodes CASSLDGGSRQETQYF. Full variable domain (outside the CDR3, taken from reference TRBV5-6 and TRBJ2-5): DAGVTQSPTHLIKTRGQQVTLRCSPKSGHDTVSWYQQALGQGPQFIFQYYEEEERQRGNFPDRFSGHQFPNYSSELNVNALLLGDSALYLCASSLDGGSRQETQYFGPGTRLLVL.

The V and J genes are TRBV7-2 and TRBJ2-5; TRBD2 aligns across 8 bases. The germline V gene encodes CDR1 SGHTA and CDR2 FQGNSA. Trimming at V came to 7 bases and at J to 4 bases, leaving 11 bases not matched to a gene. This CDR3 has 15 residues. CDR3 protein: CASTRSGGLVETQYF. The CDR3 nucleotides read TGTGCCAGCACCAGGTCGGGGGGGTTGGTAGAGACCCAGTACTTC.

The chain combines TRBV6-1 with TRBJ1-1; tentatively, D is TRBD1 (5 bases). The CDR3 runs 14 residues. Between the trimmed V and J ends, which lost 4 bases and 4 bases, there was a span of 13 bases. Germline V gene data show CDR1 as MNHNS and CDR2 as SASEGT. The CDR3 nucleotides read TGTGCCAGCAGTGTAACGGGGGTGCGCACTGAAGCTTTCTTT. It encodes CASSVTGVRTEAFF.

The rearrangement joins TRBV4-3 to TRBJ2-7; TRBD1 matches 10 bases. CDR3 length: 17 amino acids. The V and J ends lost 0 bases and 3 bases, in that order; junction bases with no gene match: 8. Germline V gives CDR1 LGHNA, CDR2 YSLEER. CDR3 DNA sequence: TGCGCCAGCAGCCAAGATATGTCGGGGACAGGGGACTACGAGCAGTACTTC. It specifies CASSQDMSGTGDYEQYF.

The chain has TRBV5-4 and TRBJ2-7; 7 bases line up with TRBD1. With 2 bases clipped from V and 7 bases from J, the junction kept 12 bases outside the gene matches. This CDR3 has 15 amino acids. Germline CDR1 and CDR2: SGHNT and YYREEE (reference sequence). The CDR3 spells CASSFEGGAYWEQYF. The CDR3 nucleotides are TGTGCCAGCAGCTTTGAAGGGGGCGCTTATTGGGAGCAGTACTTC.

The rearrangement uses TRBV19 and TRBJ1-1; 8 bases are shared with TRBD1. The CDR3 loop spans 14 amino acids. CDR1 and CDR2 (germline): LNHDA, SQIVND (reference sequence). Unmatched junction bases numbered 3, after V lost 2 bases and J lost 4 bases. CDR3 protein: CASSIQGASTEAFF. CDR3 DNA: TGTGCCAGTAGTATACAGGGGGCGAGCACTGAAGCTTTCTTT.

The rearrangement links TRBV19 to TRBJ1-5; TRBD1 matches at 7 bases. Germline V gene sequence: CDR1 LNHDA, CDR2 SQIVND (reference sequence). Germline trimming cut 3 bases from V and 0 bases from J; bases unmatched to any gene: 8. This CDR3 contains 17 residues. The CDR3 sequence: CASSINLGQYSNQPQHF. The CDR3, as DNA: TGTGCCAGTAGTATCAATCTGGGACAGTATAGCAATCAGCCCCAGCATTTT.

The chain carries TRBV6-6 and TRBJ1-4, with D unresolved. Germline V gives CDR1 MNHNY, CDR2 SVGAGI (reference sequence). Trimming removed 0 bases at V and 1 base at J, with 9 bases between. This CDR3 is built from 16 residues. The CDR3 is CASSYSVAVTNEKLFF. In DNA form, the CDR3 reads TGTGCCAGCAGTTACTCGGTGGCAGTAACTAATGAAAAACTGTTTTTT.

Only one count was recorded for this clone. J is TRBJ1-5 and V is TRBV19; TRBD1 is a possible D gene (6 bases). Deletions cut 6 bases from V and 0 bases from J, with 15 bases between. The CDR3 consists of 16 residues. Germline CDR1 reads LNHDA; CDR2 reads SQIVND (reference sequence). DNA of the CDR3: TGTGCCAGTAGGATACAGGGACTAAATAGCAATCAGCCCCAGCATTTT. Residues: CASRIQGLNSNQPQHF.

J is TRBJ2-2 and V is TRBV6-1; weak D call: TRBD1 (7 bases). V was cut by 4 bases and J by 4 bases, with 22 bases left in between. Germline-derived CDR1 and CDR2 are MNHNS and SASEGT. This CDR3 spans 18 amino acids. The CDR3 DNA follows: TGTGCCAGCAGTGTCCAGGGGGTTCGGGGGTTGAGCACCGGGGAGCTGTTTTTT. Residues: CASSVQGVRGLSTGELFF.

CDR3: CASSQDTRQYQETQYF. The CDR3, as DNA: TGCGCCAGCAGCCAAGATACGAGACAGTACCAAGAGACCCAGTACTTC. The chain employs TRBV4-1 and TRBJ2-5; D is perhaps TRBD1 (5 bases). Trimming shortened V by 0 bases and J by 0 bases, and 11 bases separated the two germline ends. This CDR3 is built from 16 residues. Germline assignment: CDR1 MGHRA and CDR2 YSYEKL.

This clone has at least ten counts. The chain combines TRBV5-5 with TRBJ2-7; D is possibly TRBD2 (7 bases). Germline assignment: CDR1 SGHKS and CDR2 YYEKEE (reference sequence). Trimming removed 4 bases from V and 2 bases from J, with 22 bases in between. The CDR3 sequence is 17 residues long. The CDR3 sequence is CASSPGYIRGATYEQYF. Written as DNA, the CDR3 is TGTGCCAGCAGCCCCGGTTATATACGGGGGGCGACCTACGAGCAGTACTTC.

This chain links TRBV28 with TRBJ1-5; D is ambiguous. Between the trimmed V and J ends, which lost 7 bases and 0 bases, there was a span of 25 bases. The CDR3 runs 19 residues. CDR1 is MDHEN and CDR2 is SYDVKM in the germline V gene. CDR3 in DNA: TGTGCCAGCACCCTAACGGGAAGGGCGGGAAAAAATAGCAATCAGCCCCAGCATTTT. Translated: CASTLTGRAGKNSNQPQHF.

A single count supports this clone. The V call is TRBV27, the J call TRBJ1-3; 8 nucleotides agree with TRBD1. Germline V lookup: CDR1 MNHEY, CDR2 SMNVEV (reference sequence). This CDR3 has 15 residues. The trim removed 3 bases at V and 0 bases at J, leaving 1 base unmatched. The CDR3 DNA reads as TGTGCCAGCAGTTTTACAGGGGGCTCTGGAAACACCATATATTTT. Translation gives CASSFTGGSGNTIYF.

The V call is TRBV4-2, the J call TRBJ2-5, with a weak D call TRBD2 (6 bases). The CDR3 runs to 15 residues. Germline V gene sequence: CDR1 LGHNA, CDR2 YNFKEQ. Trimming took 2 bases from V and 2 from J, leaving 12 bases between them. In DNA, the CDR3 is TGTGCCAGCAGCCAATTACTAGCCTTGCAAGAGACCCAGTACTTC. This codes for CASSQLLALQETQYF.

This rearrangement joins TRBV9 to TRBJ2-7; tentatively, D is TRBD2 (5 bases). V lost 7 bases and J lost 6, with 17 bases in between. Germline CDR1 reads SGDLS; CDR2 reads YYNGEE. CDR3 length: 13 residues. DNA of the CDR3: TGTGCCAGCTCGGGTACAGACGAGGGCGAGCAGTACTTC. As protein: CASSGTDEGEQYF.

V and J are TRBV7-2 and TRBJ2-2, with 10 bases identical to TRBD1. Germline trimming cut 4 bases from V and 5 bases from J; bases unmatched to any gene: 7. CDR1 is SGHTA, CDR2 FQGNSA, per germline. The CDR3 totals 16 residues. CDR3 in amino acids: CASSWRQGAVTGELFF. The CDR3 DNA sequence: TGTGCCAGCAGCTGGCGACAGGGGGCAGTTACCGGGGAGCTGTTTTTT.

The CDR3 here is CAWSVGGETQYF. CDR3 nucleotides: TGTGCCTGGTCAGTGGGGGGGGAGACCCAGTACTTC. V and J are TRBV30 and TRBJ2-5; 7 positions match TRBD2. V was clipped by 5 bases and J by 5 bases; unmatched bases: 5. This CDR3 has 12 amino acids. Germline-derived CDR1 and CDR2 are GTSNPN and SVGIG (reference sequence).

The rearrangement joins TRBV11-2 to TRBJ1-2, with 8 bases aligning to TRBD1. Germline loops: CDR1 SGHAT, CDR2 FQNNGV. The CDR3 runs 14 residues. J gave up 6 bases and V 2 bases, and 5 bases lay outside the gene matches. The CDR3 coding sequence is TGTGCCAGCAGCTTATTGTCAGGGGGCGATGGCTACACCTTC. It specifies CASSLLSGGDGYTF.

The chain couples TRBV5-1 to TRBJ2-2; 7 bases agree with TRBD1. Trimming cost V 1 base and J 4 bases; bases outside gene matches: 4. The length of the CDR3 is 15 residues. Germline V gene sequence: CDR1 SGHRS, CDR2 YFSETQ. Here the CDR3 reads CASSLKGAATGELFF. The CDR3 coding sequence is TGCGCCAGCAGCTTGAAGGGGGCCGCCACCGGGGAGCTGTTTTTT.

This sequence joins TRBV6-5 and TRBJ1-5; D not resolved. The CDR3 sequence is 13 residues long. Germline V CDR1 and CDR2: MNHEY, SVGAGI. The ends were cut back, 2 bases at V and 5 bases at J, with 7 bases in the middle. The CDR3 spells CASSYGPDQPQHF. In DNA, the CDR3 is TGTGCCAGCAGTTACGGGCCCGATCAGCCCCAGCATTTT.